These 31 T cell receptor beta chains share one sample of origin, sequenced in a study of blood T cell repertoires in COVID-19. TCRdb's table, derived via immunoSEQ multiplex PCR, lists solely in-frame clones and lacks some. The sample consists of 120,000 or so clones, around 63% of them appearing once. Sequenced: peripheral blood. Every receptor here comes from a woman in her seventies with acute or convalescent COVID-19.

This clone was found once. This chain links TRBV2 with TRBJ2-1; D is perhaps TRBD1 (5 bases). This CDR3 region has 13 residues. The V and J ends lost 10 bases and 6 bases respectively, with 16 bases between them. Germline V CDR1 and CDR2: SNHLY, FYNNEI. The CDR3 coding sequence is TGTGCCACCAACAGTCAGGGTACCAATGAGCAGTTCTTC. Protein product: CATNSQGTNEQFF.

About this clone: This may arise from a read error, as a much more abundant clone is one base away. At the DNA level, this CDR3 is encoded by other sequences in the same sample as well. The V call is TRBV19, the J call TRBJ2-7; TRBD1 aligns across 9 bases. The germline gives CDR1 LNHDA, CDR2 SQIVND (reference sequence). Unmatched junction bases numbered 8, after V lost 6 bases and J lost 2 bases. The CDR3 loop spans 15 amino acids. CDR3 sequence reads: CASSPSGTGTYEQYF. CDR3 DNA: TGTGCCAGTAGCCCTTCCGGGACAGGGACCTACGAGCAGTACTTC.

This chain connects TRBV28 to TRBJ1-3, with 7 bases identical to TRBD1. The CDR3 consists of 15 residues. Losses at the gene ends were 3 bases for V and 0 bases for J; bases not matched to a gene: 2. Germline CDR1 and CDR2: MDHEN and SYDVKM. In nucleotides, the CDR3 is TGTGCCAGCAGTTTTTGGGACAGCTCTGGAAACACCATATATTTT. Translating gives CASSFWDSSGNTIYF. Full variable domain (remainder filled in from reference TRBV28 and TRBJ1-3): DVKVTQSSRYLVKRTGEKVFLECVQDMDHENMFWYRQDPGLGLRLIYFSYDVKMKEKGDIPEGYSVSREKKERFSLILESASTNQTSMYLCASSFWDSSGNTIYFGEGSWLTVV.

The J gene is TRBJ2-7, the V gene TRBV6-2 or TRBV6-3; 7 bases are shared with TRBD1. Germline CDR1 and CDR2: MNHEY and SVGEGT. The CDR3 has 14 residues. Unmatched junction bases numbered 6, after V lost 5 bases and J lost 2 bases. In DNA, the CDR3 is TGTGCCAGCAGTCCCCTGACAGGGCCCTACGAGCAGTACTTC. It codes for CASSPLTGPYEQYF.

The rearrangement links TRBV9 to TRBJ2-3; 10 bases are shared with TRBD2. The CDR3 is 14 amino acids. J gave up 6 bases and V 2 bases, and 3 bases lay outside the gene matches. Germline V CDR1 and CDR2: SGDLS, YYNGEE. CDR3: CASSVASGGDTQYF. Written as DNA, the CDR3 is TGTGCCAGCAGCGTGGCTAGCGGGGGTGATACGCAGTATTTT.

The gene calls are TRBV28 and TRBJ2-1, with D possibly matching TRBD1 (6 bases). From germline, CDR1 is MDHEN and CDR2 SYDVKM. The CDR3 spans 15 residues. Trimming left V 3 bases short and J 0 bases short, with 9 bases between. This CDR3 reads CASSFMDSSYNEQFF. The CDR3 nucleotides are TGTGCCAGCAGTTTCATGGACAGCTCCTACAATGAGCAGTTCTTC.

Remarks on this clone: This sample also contains other DNA sequences that code for the same CDR3. The gene calls are TRBV6-5 and TRBJ1-5; no clear D gene. Germline CDR1 reads MNHEY; CDR2 reads SVGAGI. V dropped 0 bases and J dropped 1 base, with 4 bases sitting between them. The CDR3 extends over 14 amino acids. Written as DNA, the CDR3 is TGTGCCAGCAGTTACTCCTCGAGCAATCAGCCCCAGCATTTT. Residues: CASSYSSSNQPQHF.

This clone occurred a few times. The chain joins TRBV15 to TRBJ2-7, with no clear D. The CDR3 spans 13 residues. Trimming removed 5 bases at V and 7 bases at J, with 15 bases between. The germline V gene has CDR1 LNHNV and CDR2 YYDKDF (reference sequence). The CDR3 is CATSSVRGWEQYF. The CDR3 DNA sequence: TGTGCCACCAGCTCAGTCCGCGGCTGGGAGCAGTACTTC.

This rearrangement joins TRBV19 to TRBJ1-6; D ambiguous. Trimming took off 4 bases at V and 5 bases at J, with 9 bases between the two ends. This CDR3 spans 14 amino acids. CDR1 is LNHDA and CDR2 is SQIVND in the germline V gene (reference sequence). CDR3 region: CASSTTTDNSPLHF. DNA of the CDR3: TGTGCCAGTAGTACCACGACTGATAATTCACCCCTCCACTTT.

The chain employs TRBV7-2 and TRBJ2-5; no reliable D call. The CDR3 covers 12 residues. V gave up 5 bases and J gave up 4 bases, with 8 bases separating them. Per germline, CDR1 SGHTA and CDR2 FQGNSA. CDR3 in DNA: TGTGCCAGCAGCCCACTAATAGAGACCCAGTACTTC. This gives the protein CASSPLIETQYF.

This clone has ten or more counts. The chain employs TRBV9 and TRBJ2-2, with 12 bases matching TRBD1. Trimming at V came to 3 bases and at J to 5 bases, leaving 5 bases not matched to a gene. Germline V gene sequence: CDR1 SGDLS, CDR2 YYNGEE. This CDR3 has 16 residues. The CDR3 sequence is CASSARDRGQTGELFF. The CDR3 DNA sequence: TGTGCCAGCAGCGCCCGGGACAGGGGGCAAACCGGGGAGCTGTTTTTT.

The chain employs TRBV5-8 and TRBJ1-4; the D gene is possibly TRBD1 (6 bases). Trimming cost V 3 bases and J 1 base, with 13 bases left between them. The CDR3 has 16 amino acids. Germline V lookup: CDR1 SGHTS, CDR2 YDEGEE. The CDR3 DNA is TGTGCCAGCAGCTACGCCAGGGGCGTAACTAATGAAAAACTGTTTTTT. Protein product: CASSYARGVTNEKLFF. The variable domain in full, with the rest retrieved from reference TRBV5-8 and TRBJ1-4, is EAGVTQSPTHLIKTRGQQATLRCSPISGHTSVYWYQQALGLGLQFLLWYDEGEERNRGNFPPRFSGRQFPNYSSELNVNALELEDSALYLCASSYARGVTNEKLFFGSGTQLSVL.

The V gene is TRBV30, the J gene TRBJ2-4, with TRBD1 as a possible D gene (6 bases). In germline, CDR1 is GTSNPN, CDR2 SVGIG (reference sequence). CDR3 length equals 14 residues. V shed 4 bases and J shed 4 bases, with 14 bases lying between them. The CDR3 reads CAWTPGQWKNIQYF. The DNA for the CDR3 is TGTGCCTGGACTCCAGGACAGTGGAAAAACATTCAGTACTTC.

In its sample, this clone was seen many times. Additional DNA sequences in this sample encode the identical CDR3. CDR3 sequence reads: CATSRAFSSYEQYF. DNA of the CDR3: TGTGCCACCAGCAGAGCTTTTAGCTCCTACGAGCAGTACTTC. The V and J genes are TRBV15 and TRBJ2-7; D is uncertain. Germline loops: CDR1 LNHNV, CDR2 YYDKDF (reference sequence). Between the trimmed V and J ends, which lost 1 base and 0 bases, there was a span of 7 bases. The CDR3 totals 14 residues.

This chain uses TRBV11-3 with TRBJ2-2, with TRBD1 as a possible D gene (6 bases). V lost 5 bases and J 7 bases, leaving 17 bases between the germline ends. The germline V gene has CDR1 SGHNT and CDR2 YENEEA. This CDR3 spans 15 amino acids. The CDR3 here is CASSHRQEQGGELFF. CDR3 DNA sequence: TGTGCCAGCAGCCACCGACAGGAGCAGGGCGGGGAGCTGTTTTTT.

This clone was seen a handful of times. V and J are TRBV28 and TRBJ1-5; D not certain. This CDR3 contains 14 residues. The V gene lost 4 bases and the J gene lost 5 bases, with 12 bases spanning the gap. Germline CDR1 is MDHEN and CDR2 is SYDVKM. CDR3 nucleotide sequence: TGTGCCAGCAGTTCCACCGGCCTAGATCAGCCCCAGCATTTT. Translation gives CASSSTGLDQPQHF.

The chain carries TRBV5-4 and TRBJ2-2, with D maybe TRBD1 (5 bases). V lost 6 bases and J 2 bases, leaving 11 bases between the germline ends. Germline CDR1 and CDR2: SGHNT and YYREEE (reference sequence). This CDR3 spans 14 amino acids. CDR3 region: CASTWGTNTGELFF. CDR3 sequence (DNA): TGTGCCAGCACCTGGGGCACAAACACCGGGGAGCTGTTTTTT.

In its sample, this clone was seen a few times. The rearrangement links TRBV19 to TRBJ1-5, with D possibly TRBD1 on 6 matching bases. Germline assignment: CDR1 LNHDA and CDR2 SQIVND (reference sequence). The CDR3 loop spans 16 amino acids. Trimming took 4 bases from V and 1 from J, leaving 14 bases between them. The CDR3 DNA reads TGTGCCAGTAGTACCCAAGGGGGTAGGAGCAATCAGCCCCAGCATTTT. This encodes CASSTQGGRSNQPQHF.

The table lists this clone with a count of one. The genes are TRBV2 and TRBJ2-1; 11 bases align to TRBD2. Germline trimming cut 4 bases from V and 0 bases from J; bases unmatched to any gene: 11. The CDR3 has 19 amino acids. Germline CDR1 and CDR2: SNHLY and FYNNEI. The CDR3 region has the DNA TGTGCCAGCAGTGGATGGGACCTAGCGGGAGGTAGCTCCTACAATGAGCAGTTCTTC. It yields the protein CASSGWDLAGGSSYNEQFF.

This chain uses TRBV6-1 with TRBJ2-7, with 10 bases fitting TRBD2. Germline CDR1 reads MNHNS; CDR2 reads SASEGT. This CDR3 is 17 amino acids long. The trim removed 0 bases at V and 4 bases at J, leaving 9 bases unmatched. The CDR3 reads CASSEAHSLAGAYEQYF. In DNA form, the CDR3 reads TGTGCCAGCAGTGAAGCGCACTCGCTAGCGGGGGCATACGAGCAGTACTTC.

The chain links TRBV9 to TRBJ2-1, with D possibly being TRBD2 (6 bases). Deletions cut 4 bases from V and 9 bases from J, with 17 bases between. CDR1 is SGDLS and CDR2 is YYNGEE in the germline V gene. The CDR3 contains 14 residues. Here the CDR3 reads CASSPALAAGEQFF. CDR3 DNA sequence: TGTGCCAGCAGCCCAGCCTTAGCGGCGGGTGAGCAGTTCTTC.

The sample holds one count of this clone. This sequence joins TRBV19 and TRBJ2-3; TRBD2 agrees at 12 bases. The germline gives CDR1 LNHDA, CDR2 SQIVND (reference sequence). The CDR3 runs 19 residues. Trimming at V came to 3 bases and at J to 1 base, leaving 11 bases not matched to a gene. The CDR3 DNA sequence: TGTGCCAGTAGTATTTCGCTAGCGGGAGGGCAGATCGGCACAGATACGCAGTATTTT. Protein sequence: CASSISLAGGQIGTDTQYF. Looking up the rest from reference TRBV19 and TRBJ2-3 gives the full variable domain: DGGITQSPKYLFRKEGQNVTLSCEQNLNHDAMYWYRQDPGQGLRLIYYSQIVNDFQKGDIAEGYSVSREKKESFPLTVTSAQKNPTAFYLCASSISLAGGQIGTDTQYFGPGTRLTVL.

The table lists this clone with a few counts. The chain recombines TRBV7-2 with TRBJ1-2; TRBD1 agrees at 7 bases. V shed 5 bases, J shed 6 bases, and the junction held 12 bases outside the gene matches. Germline V gives CDR1 SGHTA, CDR2 FQGNSA. The CDR3 is 15 residues long. CDR3 in DNA: TGTGCCAGCAGCGCAGACAGGGTGGGACCTCATGGCTACACCTTC. Protein: CASSADRVGPHGYTF.

The CDR3 sequence: CASSLPRTGERNQPQHF. The CDR3 DNA reads TGTGCCAGCAGTTTACCCCGGACAGGGGAGCGCAATCAGCCCCAGCATTTT. The chain recombines TRBV28 with TRBJ1-5; 9 bases map to TRBD1. Germline V gives CDR1 MDHEN, CDR2 SYDVKM. The V and J ends lost 2 bases and 2 bases, in that order; junction bases with no gene match: 7. This CDR3 is built from 17 residues. Full variable domain (remainder filled in from reference TRBV28 and TRBJ1-5): DVKVTQSSRYLVKRTGEKVFLECVQDMDHENMFWYRQDPGLGLRLIYFSYDVKMKEKGDIPEGYSVSREKKERFSLILESASTNQTSMYLCASSLPRTGERNQPQHFGDGTRLSIL.

The chain carries TRBV6-5 and TRBJ1-3; tentatively, D is TRBD1 (6 bases). CDR3 length equals 14 residues. Per the germline V gene, CDR1 is MNHEY and CDR2 is SVGAGI. Trimming left V 8 bases short and J 0 bases short, with 11 bases between. CDR3 region: CASSPGVSGNTIYF. In DNA, the CDR3 is TGTGCCAGCTCTCCAGGGGTCTCTGGAAACACCATATATTTT.

As to this clone: Distinct nucleotide sequences in the sample also encode this CDR3. J is TRBJ1-5 and V is TRBV10-2, with 7 nucleotides matching TRBD1. The ends lost 8 bases at V and 4 bases at J; junction bases unmatched: 5. This CDR3 is 13 amino acids long. CDR1 WSHSY and CDR2 SAAADI come from the germline V gene. The CDR3 region has the DNA TGCGCCAGCCGGGACAGAGCAAATCAGCCCCAGCATTTT. Its protein is CASRDRANQPQHF.

In DNA, the CDR3 is TGCGCCAGCAGCCAAGATCCGGGTGGGAGTGCCCAATACAATGAGCAGTTCTTC. Amino acid sequence: CASSQDPGGSAQYNEQFF. The rearrangement links TRBV4-1 to TRBJ2-1; tentatively, D is TRBD2 (5 bases). The CDR3 has 18 residues. The V end was cut by 0 bases, the J end by 4 bases, with 19 bases between. Germline assignment: CDR1 MGHRA and CDR2 YSYEKL.

The rearrangement uses TRBV5-8 and TRBJ1-4, with a weak D call TRBD1 (5 bases). With 0 bases removed from V and 7 bases from J, the gap between germline ends came to 16 bases. Germline CDR1 is SGHTS and CDR2 is YDEGEE. The CDR3 covers 16 residues. In DNA, the CDR3 is TGTGCCAGCAGCTTGGGTCAGGGTCAGAAGAGTGAAAAACTGTTTTTT. Translating gives CASSLGQGQKSEKLFF. The full variable domain, in which reference TRBV5-8 and TRBJ1-4 provide the parts outside the CDR3, is EAGVTQSPTHLIKTRGQQATLRCSPISGHTSVYWYQQALGLGLQFLLWYDEGEERNRGNFPPRFSGRQFPNYSSELNVNALELEDSALYLCASSLGQGQKSEKLFFGSGTQLSVL.

V usage is TRBV2 and J usage is TRBJ1-1; D uncertain. The germline gives CDR1 SNHLY, CDR2 FYNNEI. The germline V and J ends were trimmed by 6 bases and 1 base, with 6 bases remaining between them. The CDR3 runs to 12 residues. CDR3 nucleotides: TGTGCCAGCAGCGGTAGGAACACTGAAGCTTTCTTT. Translating gives CASSGRNTEAFF.

The chain joins TRBV5-1 to TRBJ2-2; possibly TRBD2 for D (5 bases). Per germline, CDR1 SGHRS and CDR2 YFSETQ. The CDR3 length is 14 residues. V was trimmed by 5 bases and J by 0 bases, leaving 8 bases between them. The CDR3 sequence: CASRDLTNTGELFF. CDR3 coding DNA: TGCGCCAGCAGGGACTTGACGAACACCGGGGAGCTGTTTTTT. The complete variable domain, with remaining parts taken from reference TRBV5-1 and TRBJ2-2, reads KAGVTQTPRYLIKTRGQQVTLSCSPISGHRSVSWYQQTPGQGLQFLFEYFSETQRNKGNFPGRFSGRQFSNSRSEMNVSTLELGDSALYLCASRDLTNTGELFFGEGSRLTVL.

The chain combines TRBV19 with TRBJ2-1; D may be TRBD2 (5 bases). Trimming shortened V by 4 bases and J by 3 bases, and 10 bases separated the two germline ends. The CDR3 covers 14 residues. CDR1 LNHDA and CDR2 SQIVND come from the germline V gene (reference sequence). CDR3 sequence (DNA): TGTGCCAGTAGTAATCGAGGGTACTACAATGAGCAGTTCTTC. Residues: CASSNRGYYNEQFF. The whole variable domain, remainder taken from reference TRBV19 and TRBJ2-1, is DGGITQSPKYLFRKEGQNVTLSCEQNLNHDAMYWYRQDPGQGLRLIYYSQIVNDFQKGDIAEGYSVSREKKESFPLTVTSAQKNPTAFYLCASSNRGYYNEQFFGPGTRLTVL.